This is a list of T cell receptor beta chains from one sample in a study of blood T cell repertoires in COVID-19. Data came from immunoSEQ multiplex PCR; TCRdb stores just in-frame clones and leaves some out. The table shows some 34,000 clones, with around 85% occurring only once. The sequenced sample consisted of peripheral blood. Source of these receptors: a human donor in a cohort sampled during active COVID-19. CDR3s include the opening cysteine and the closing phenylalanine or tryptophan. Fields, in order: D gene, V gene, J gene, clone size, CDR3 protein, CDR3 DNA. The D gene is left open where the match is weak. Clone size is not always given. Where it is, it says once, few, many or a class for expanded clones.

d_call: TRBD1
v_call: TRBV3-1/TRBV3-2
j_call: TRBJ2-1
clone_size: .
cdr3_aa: CASSQDPGGDEQFF
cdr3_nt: TGTGCCAGCAGCCAAGATCCAGGGGGCGATGAGCAGTTCTTC

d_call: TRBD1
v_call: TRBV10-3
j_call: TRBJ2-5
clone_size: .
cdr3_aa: CATTATGGAETQYF
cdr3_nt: TGTGCCACTACAGCTACAGGGGGCGCGGAGACCCAGTACTTC

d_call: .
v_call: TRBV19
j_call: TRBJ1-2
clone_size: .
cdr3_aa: CASSPRVNYGYTF
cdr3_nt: TGTGCCAGTAGTCCGAGGGTGAACTATGGCTACACCTTC

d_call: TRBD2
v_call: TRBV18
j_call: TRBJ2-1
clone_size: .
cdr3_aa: CASSSRLAGENEQFF
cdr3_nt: TGTGCCAGCTCGTCAAGACTAGCGGGAGAGAATGAGCAGTTCTTC

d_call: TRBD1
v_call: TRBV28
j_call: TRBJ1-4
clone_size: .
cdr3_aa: CASSPLGQGTNEKLFF
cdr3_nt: TGTGCCAGCAGTCCATTGGGACAGGGAACTAATGAAAAACTGTTTTTT

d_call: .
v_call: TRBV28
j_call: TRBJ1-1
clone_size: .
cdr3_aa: CASSLPWTPMNTEAFF
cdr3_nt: TGTGCCAGCAGTCTACCCTGGACACCAATGAACACTGAAGCTTTCTTT

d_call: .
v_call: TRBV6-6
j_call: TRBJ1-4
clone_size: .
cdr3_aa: CASSLQGMDEKLFF
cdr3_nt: TGTGCCAGCAGTTTGCAGGGGATGGACGAAAAACTGTTTTTT

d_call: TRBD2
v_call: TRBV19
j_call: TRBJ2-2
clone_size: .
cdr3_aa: CASTPGEGSNTGELFF
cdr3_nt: TGTGCCAGTACCCCCGGGGAGGGTTCGAACACCGGGGAGCTGTTTTTT

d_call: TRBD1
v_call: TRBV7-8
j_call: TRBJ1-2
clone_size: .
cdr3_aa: CASSLSFPGQGVYGYTF
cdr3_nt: TGTGCCAGCAGCTTAAGCTTTCCGGGACAGGGGGTCTATGGCTACACCTTC

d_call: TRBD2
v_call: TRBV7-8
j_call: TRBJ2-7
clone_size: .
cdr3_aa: CASSSSGGPHEQYF
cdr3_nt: TGTGCCAGCAGCTCCAGCGGGGGACCGCACGAGCAGTACTTC

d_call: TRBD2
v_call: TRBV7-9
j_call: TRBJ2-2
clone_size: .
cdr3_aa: CASSLGLAGETGELFF
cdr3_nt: TGTGCCAGCAGCTTGGGGCTAGCGGGGGAGACCGGGGAGCTGTTTTTT

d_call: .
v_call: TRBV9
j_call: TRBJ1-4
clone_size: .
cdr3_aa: CASSVDNRPNEKLFF
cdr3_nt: TGTGCCAGCAGCGTAGATAACAGGCCTAATGAAAAACTGTTTTTT

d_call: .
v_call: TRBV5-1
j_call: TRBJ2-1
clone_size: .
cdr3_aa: CASSDTGSSYNEQFF
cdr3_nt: TGCGCCAGCAGCGACACAGGGAGCTCCTACAATGAGCAGTTCTTC

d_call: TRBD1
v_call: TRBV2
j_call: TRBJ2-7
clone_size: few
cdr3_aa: CASSDPGQASYEQYF
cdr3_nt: TGTGCCAGCAGTGATCCGGGACAGGCCTCCTACGAGCAGTACTTC

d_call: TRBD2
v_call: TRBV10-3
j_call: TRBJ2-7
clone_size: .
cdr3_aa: CATQRASGATYEQYF
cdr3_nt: TGTGCCACCCAGAGGGCTAGCGGGGCAACCTACGAGCAGTACTTC

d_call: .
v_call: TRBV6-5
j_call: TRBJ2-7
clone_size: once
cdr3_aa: CASSYPPDEQYF
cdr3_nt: TGTGCCAGCAGTTACCCCCCGGACGAGCAGTACTTC

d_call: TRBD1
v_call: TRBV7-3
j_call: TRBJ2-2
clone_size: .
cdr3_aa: CASRPAGGATGELFF
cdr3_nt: TGTGCCAGCAGACCAGCAGGGGGCGCAACCGGGGAGCTGTTTTTT

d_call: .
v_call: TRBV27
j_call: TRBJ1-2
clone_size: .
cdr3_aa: CASSSSRQGTTYGYTF
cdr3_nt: TGTGCCAGCAGTTCCTCTCGGCAGGGCACTACCTATGGCTACACCTTC

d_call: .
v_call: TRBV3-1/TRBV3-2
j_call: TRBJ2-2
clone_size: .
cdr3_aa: CASSLRGELFF
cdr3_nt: TGTGCCAGCAGCCTCCGCGGGGAGCTGTTTTTT

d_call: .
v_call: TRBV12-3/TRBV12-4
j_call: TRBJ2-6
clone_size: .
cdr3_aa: CASSFLNVLTF
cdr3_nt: TGTGCCAGCAGTTTCCTCAACGTCCTGACTTTC

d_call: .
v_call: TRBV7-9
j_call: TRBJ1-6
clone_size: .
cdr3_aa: CASSLVGQSSPLHF
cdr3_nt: TGTGCCAGCAGCTTAGTAGGACAAAGCTCACCCCTCCACTTT

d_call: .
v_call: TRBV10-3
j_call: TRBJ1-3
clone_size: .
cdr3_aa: CAISDYRASSGNTIYF
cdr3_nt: TGTGCCATCAGTGACTACAGGGCCAGCTCTGGAAACACCATATATTTT

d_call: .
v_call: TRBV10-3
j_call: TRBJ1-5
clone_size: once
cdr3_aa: CAISESIRGVGNQPQHF
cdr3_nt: TGTGCCATCAGTGAGTCGATCCGGGGAGTTGGCAATCAGCCCCAGCATTTT

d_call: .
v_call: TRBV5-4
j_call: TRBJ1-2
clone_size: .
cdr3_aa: CASSLDGDYYGYTF
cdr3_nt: TGTGCCAGCAGCTTGGACGGCGACTACTATGGCTACACCTTC

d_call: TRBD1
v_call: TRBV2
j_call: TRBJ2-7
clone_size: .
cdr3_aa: CASSADRDLSYEQYF
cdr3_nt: TGTGCCAGCAGCGCGGACAGGGACCTTTCCTACGAGCAGTACTTC

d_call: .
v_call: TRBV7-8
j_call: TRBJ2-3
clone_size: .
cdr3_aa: CASRSGWTDTQYF
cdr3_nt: TGTGCCAGCAGGTCAGGGTGGACAGATACGCAGTATTTT

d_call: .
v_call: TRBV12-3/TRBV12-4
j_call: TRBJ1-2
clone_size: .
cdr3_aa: CASSGGGFYGYTF
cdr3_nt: TGTGCCAGCAGCGGCGGGGGCTTCTATGGCTACACCTTC

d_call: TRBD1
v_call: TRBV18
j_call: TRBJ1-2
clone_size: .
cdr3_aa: CASSLTGSGYTF
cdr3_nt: TGTGCCAGCTCACTGACAGGGAGCGGCTACACCTTC

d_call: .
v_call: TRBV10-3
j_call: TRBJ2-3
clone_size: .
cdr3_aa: CAISERGEVQDTQYF
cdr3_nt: TGTGCCATCAGTGAGCGGGGAGAGGTGCAGGATACGCAGTATTTT